These 9 T cell receptor beta chains were sequenced from one sample in a study of identical twins (dated by TCRdb to 2015 to 2016). The library was built by means of 5' RACE. TCRdb records Illumina HiSeq 2000 as the sequencer. The public reads were run again by TCRdb, first through fastp at Q25 and then through MiXCR, and only productive beta chains were kept. Entries that share a CDR3 protein sequence are merged under the most common genes and DNA. This sample lists a few hundred thousand distinct CDR3 sequences; roughly 9.5% were detected once. The ten biggest clones cover 2.5% to 3.5% of the sample. This sample also belongs to another study, concerning yellow fever vaccine responses in identical twins.

Sequencing was performed on PBMCs. Receptor source: a woman younger than 35 in good health.

In its sample, this clonotype was seen many times. This chain connects TRBV20-1 to TRBJ1-5; D gene uncertain. The germline V and J ends were trimmed by 1 base and 2 bases, with 12 bases remaining between them. Germline CDR1 and CDR2: DFQATT and SNEGSKA (reference sequence). This CDR3 is 15 amino acids long. For the CDR3, the DNA is TGCAGTGCTAGAGCCCAGCAGGTGGGCAATCAGCCCCAGCATTTT. The encoded protein is CSARAQQVGNQPQHF.

In this sample, this clonotype turned up many times. V gene TRBV12-3 or TRBV12-4 combines with J gene TRBJ1-1; 10 bases are shared with TRBD1. V was clipped by 10 bases and J by 0 bases; unmatched bases: 11. The CDR3 has 16 residues. The CDR3 sequence: CAIIERDRGVNTEAFF. The DNA for the CDR3 is TGTGCCATCATAGAAAGGGACAGGGGAGTGAACACTGAAGCTTTCTTT.

As concerns this clonotype: Compared with germline, one end of the junction differs, possibly owing to a read error. This chain joins TRBV6-5 and TRBJ2-3; D is perhaps TRBD1 or TRBD2 (5 bases each). Germline V CDR1 and CDR2: MNHEY, SVGAGI. The CDR3 spans 16 residues. The CDR3 region has the DNA TGTGCCAGCAGTTATCGGTCAGGGTCTAGCACAGACACGCAGTATTTT. Protein product: CASSYRSGSSTDTQYF.

The V gene is TRBV24-1, the J gene TRBJ2-5, with 7 bases lining up with TRBD2. Losses at the gene ends were 2 bases for V and 2 bases for J; bases not matched to a gene: 1. The CDR3 has 14 residues. Germline lookup yields CDR1 KGHDR and CDR2 SFDVKD. The CDR3 loop reads CATSDSAGQETQYF. CDR3 DNA: TGTGCCACCAGTGATTCAGCGGGGCAAGAGACCCAGTACTTC.

This clonotype was seen repeatedly, ten times or more. The J gene is TRBJ2-1, the V gene TRBV5-1; D may be TRBD1 (6 bases). Germline V gives CDR1 SGHRS, CDR2 YFSETQ. The CDR3 runs to 12 residues. Trimming pared 8 bases from V and 8 bases from J, leaving 14 bases between. The CDR3, as DNA: TGCGCCAGTCACCCGCCAGGGGATGAGCAGTTCTTC. Protein product: CASHPPGDEQFF.

The rearrangement uses TRBV4-1 and TRBJ2-1; 9 nucleotides match TRBD2. The junction had 5 bases not matched to a gene; V was cut back by 2 bases and J by 3 bases. The CDR3 runs 16 residues. Per the germline V gene, CDR1 is MGHRA and CDR2 is YSYEKL. CDR3 residues: CASSQLAGVGYNEQFF. The CDR3 DNA sequence: TGCGCCAGCAGCCAATTAGCGGGAGTCGGCTACAATGAGCAGTTCTTC.

This clonotype was observed a handful of times. The genes are TRBV11-2 and TRBJ2-3; 9 nucleotides align to TRBD2. This CDR3 contains 16 residues. Germline V gives CDR1 SGHAT, CDR2 FQNNGV. Germline trimming cut 0 bases from V and 4 bases from J; bases unmatched to any gene: 5. CDR3 nucleotide sequence: TGTGCCAGCAGCTTAGACGGCGGGAGGGCCCCAGATACGCAGTATTTT. Its translation is CASSLDGGRAPDTQYF.

This chain connects TRBV7-8 to TRBJ2-7; D is undetermined. Germline CDR1 SGHVS, CDR2 FQNEAQ. The CDR3 is 14 amino acids. The V gene lost 5 bases and the J gene lost 5 bases, with 16 bases spanning the gap. CDR3 protein: CASSPAADNDEQYF. CDR3 nucleotide sequence: TGTGCCAGCAGCCCCGCGGCGGATAACGACGAGCAGTACTTC. The full variable domain, its missing parts supplied by reference TRBV7-8 and TRBJ2-7, is GAGVSQSPRYKVAKRGQDVALRCDPISGHVSLFWYQQALGQGPEFLTYFQNEAQLDKSGLPSDRFFAERPEGSVSTLKIQRTQQEDSAVYLCASSPAADNDEQYFGPGTRLTVT.

Turning to this clonotype: One end of the junction does not line up with germline, which may come from a read error. This chain joins TRBV24-1 and TRBJ2-1; the D gene is possibly TRBD2 (6 bases). Germline V gene sequence: CDR1 KGHDR, CDR2 SFDVKD. The CDR3 covers 16 residues. The CDR3 is CATSGGLLPSFNEQFF. CDR3 DNA sequence: TGTGCCACCTCGGGTGGACTACTCCCCTCCTTCAATGAGCAGTTCTTC.